The 22 T cell receptor beta chains in this list originate from one sample, sequenced in a study of CD8 T cells in Susac syndrome. Random-hexamer reverse transcription was applied to roughly 0.45 to 1 ug RNA. TCRdb called the immunoSEQ multiplex PCR reads again in MiXCR, with one record for every CDR3 protein. The sample contains tens of thousands of distinct CDR3 sequences, approximately 93% of which appear only once. Material for sequencing was CD8+ T cells from PBMCs. The receptors shown here come from a human donor in good health.

This chain connects TRBV29-1 to TRBJ2-1; 11 bases map to TRBD1. The CDR3 totals 21 residues. Unmatched junction bases numbered 23, after V lost 1 base and J lost 6 bases. CDR1 and CDR2 from the germline V gene are SQVTM and ANQGSEA. The chain's CDR3 is CSVEGADAWTGGPPPVNEQFF. The CDR3 DNA is TGCAGCGTTGAAGGGGCCGATGCATGGACAGGGGGCCCACCCCCCGTCAATGAGCAGTTCTTC.

The count of this clonotype is one. The chain recombines TRBV4-2 with TRBJ1-2; D not certain. V shed 0 bases and J shed 7 bases, with 21 bases lying between them. Germline V gene sequence: CDR1 LGHNA, CDR2 YNFKEQ. The CDR3 covers 17 residues. This CDR3 is CASSQERYPAPGGGYTF. The CDR3 nucleotides read TGTGCCAGCAGCCAAGAAAGGTATCCGGCCCCCGGAGGTGGCTACACCTTC.

V is TRBV2 and J is TRBJ2-7; 8 bases agree with TRBD2. Germline CDR1 reads SNHLY; CDR2 reads FYNNEI. The J segment lost 4 bases and the V segment lost 6 bases, leaving 8 bases of the junction unmatched. CDR3 length: 14 amino acids. The CDR3, as DNA: TGTGCCAGCAGGCTTGAGACTAGCGTATACGAGCAGTACTTC. This sequence encodes CASRLETSVYEQYF.

This clonotype was observed a single time. V and J are TRBV13 and TRBJ1-1; D is uncertain. The V end lost 0 bases, the J end lost 4 bases, and 9 bases lay between the germline ends. The CDR3 has 14 residues. Per germline, CDR1 PRHDT and CDR2 FYEKMQ (reference sequence). This CDR3 reads CASSLGVSATEAFF. The CDR3 DNA sequence: TGTGCCAGCAGCTTAGGGGTTTCGGCCACTGAAGCTTTCTTT.

V usage is TRBV27 and J usage is TRBJ1-1; 8 nucleotides agree with TRBD1. CDR3 length equals 13 residues. The V gene's germline CDR1 is MNHEY and CDR2 SMNVEV (reference sequence). J lost 5 bases, V lost 6 bases, and 5 bases had no gene match. Written as DNA, the CDR3 is TGTGCCAGCAGCCAGGGGGCTTGGACTGAAGCTTTCTTT. This sequence encodes CASSQGAWTEAFF.

The genes are TRBV6-2 or TRBV6-3 and TRBJ2-7; D unclear. This CDR3 region has 15 residues. Trimming removed 0 bases from V and 0 bases from J, with 9 bases in between. Germline V CDR1 and CDR2: MNHEY, SVGEGT. The CDR3 region is CASSYSPRSSYEQYF. CDR3 in DNA: TGTGCCAGCAGTTACTCGCCCAGGAGCTCCTACGAGCAGTACTTC.

This chain joins TRBV2 and TRBJ2-2; D is unresolved. CDR3 length: 11 amino acids. V was pared by 3 bases and J by 7 bases, with 3 bases between. Germline V gives CDR1 SNHLY, CDR2 FYNNEI. Here the CDR3 DNA reads TGTGCCAGCAGTGAGTACGGGGAGCTGTTTTTT. It codes for CASSEYGELFF. The entire variable domain, with the rest obtained from reference TRBV2 and TRBJ2-2, is as follows: EPEVTQTPSHQVTQMGQEVILRCVPISNHLYFYWYRQILGQKVEFLVSFYNNEISEKSEIFDDQFSVERPDGSNFTLKIRSTKLEDSAMYFCASSEYGELFFGEGSRLTVL.

The chain is built from TRBV19 and TRBJ2-7; D gene ambiguous. Between the trimmed V and J ends, which lost 3 bases and 2 bases, there was a span of 8 bases. Per germline, CDR1 LNHDA and CDR2 SQIVND (reference sequence). The CDR3 loop spans 13 amino acids. For the CDR3, the DNA is TGTGCCAGTAGTATGCTAGGACCCTACGAGCAGTACTTC. Protein sequence: CASSMLGPYEQYF.

The rearrangement uses TRBV29-1 and TRBJ1-2; TRBD1 matches at 9 bases. Unmatched junction bases numbered 9, after V lost 0 bases and J lost 4 bases. In germline, CDR1 is SQVTM, CDR2 ANQGSEA. The CDR3 is 16 amino acids. The DNA of the CDR3 is TGCAGCGTTGAAGAACAGGGGGCATGGGGCGGCTATGGCTACACCTTC. Protein: CSVEEQGAWGGYGYTF.

V is TRBV25-1 and J is TRBJ2-1, with D perhaps matching TRBD2 (5 bases). Deletions cut 3 bases from V and 9 bases from J, with 12 bases between. The germline CDR1 and CDR2 sequences are MGHDK and SYGVNS. This CDR3 comprises 13 residues. The CDR3 protein is CASSDSLVVEQFF. The CDR3 DNA reads as TGTGCCAGCAGTGATTCACTAGTAGTTGAGCAGTTCTTC.

The chain has TRBV13 and TRBJ2-7; D ambiguous. The CDR3 totals 15 residues. V lost 0 bases, J lost 0 bases, and 9 bases lay in between. CDR1 and CDR2 (germline): PRHDT, FYEKMQ (reference sequence). CDR3 DNA: TGTGCCAGCAGCTTAGGAGACTTAAGCTCCTACGAGCAGTACTTC. Its translation: CASSLGDLSSYEQYF.

The rearrangement joins TRBV12-3 or TRBV12-4 to TRBJ1-2; a weak D match, TRBD1 (6 bases). The ends were cut back, 3 bases at V and 5 bases at J, with 13 bases in the middle. CDR3 length: 14 amino acids. Here the CDR3 DNA reads TGTGCCAGCAGTTTTTATACAGGGCCTTATGGCTACACCTTC. It specifies CASSFYTGPYGYTF.

The rearrangement uses TRBV4-1 and TRBJ2-3; D gene uncertain. Trimming took 2 bases from V and 4 from J, leaving 10 bases between them. Germline loops: CDR1 MGHRA, CDR2 YSYEKL. The CDR3 extends over 14 amino acids. CDR3 in DNA: TGCGCCAGCAGCCAATATCCCGACGCAGATACGCAGTATTTT. Translated: CASSQYPDADTQYF.

This clonotype was counted a single time. The J gene is TRBJ2-7, the V gene TRBV7-4; the match to TRBD1 covers 7 bases. Per germline, CDR1 SGHVT and CDR2 SQSDAQ. This CDR3 has 14 residues. Trimming at V came to 5 bases and at J to 2 bases, leaving 6 bases not matched to a gene. CDR3 bases: TGTGCCAGCAGCCCCCGACAGGGCCCCTACGAGCAGTACTTC. This sequence encodes CASSPRQGPYEQYF.

A word on this clonotype: Given the absence of the conserved phenylalanine or tryptophan at the CDR3 end, a read error is likely. This chain uses TRBV11-1 with TRBJ2-5, with 8 bases that match TRBD2. The CDR3 is 23 residues long. V was clipped by 5 bases and J by 0 bases; unmatched bases: 29. Germline-derived CDR1 and CDR2 are SGHAT and FQDESV (reference sequence). CDR3 protein: CASSPHLGGHLAGNNWYQETQYS. As DNA, the CDR3 is TGTGCCAGCAGCCCGCACCTGGGAGGACATCTAGCGGGTAACAACTGGTACCAAGAGACCCAGTACTCC.

The CDR3 sequence: CASSLGKDSLEQYF. The CDR3, as DNA: TGTGCCAGCAGCTTAGGAAAGGACAGCCTCGAGCAGTACTTC. J is TRBJ2-7 and V is TRBV13, with D possibly matching TRBD1 (6 bases). The germline V gene has CDR1 PRHDT and CDR2 FYEKMQ (reference sequence). There are 14 residues in the CDR3. The V end was cut by 0 bases, the J end by 6 bases, with 12 bases between. The whole variable domain, remainder taken from reference TRBV13 and TRBJ2-7, is AAGVIQSPRHLIKEKRETATLKCYPIPRHDTVYWYQQGPGQDPQFLISFYEKMQSDKGSIPDRFSAQQFSDYHSELNMSSLELGDSALYFCASSLGKDSLEQYFGPGTRLTVT.

This sequence joins TRBV4-1 and TRBJ2-4; the D gene is possibly TRBD2 (6 bases). Germline values: CDR1 MGHRA, CDR2 YSYEKL. Trimming left V 3 bases short and J 0 bases short, with 15 bases between. There are 17 residues in the CDR3. DNA of the CDR3: TGCGCCAGCAGCCATAAAGCGACGGGACTAGCCAAAAACATTCAGTACTTC. This translates into CASSHKATGLAKNIQYF.

V gene TRBV5-4 combines with J gene TRBJ2-5; perhaps TRBD1 as D (5 bases). The CDR3 runs 16 residues. Germline assignment: CDR1 SGHNT and CDR2 YYREEE (reference sequence). V was clipped by 0 bases and J by 5 bases, with 17 bases between them. CDR3 residues: CASSLVEGALSETQYF. In DNA form, the CDR3 reads TGTGCCAGCAGCTTGGTAGAAGGGGCGTTGTCTGAGACCCAGTACTTC.

V usage is TRBV5-4 and J usage is TRBJ2-7; 10 bases fit TRBD2. The CDR3 spans 14 residues. The V segment lost 3 bases and the J segment 6 bases; nucleotides outside the gene matches: 6. Germline CDR1 reads SGHNT; CDR2 reads YYREEE (reference sequence). CDR3 sequence reads: CASSSGLANGEQYF. In DNA form, the CDR3 reads TGTGCCAGCAGCTCGGGACTAGCGAATGGCGAGCAGTACTTC.

The sample holds a few counts of this clonotype. V gene TRBV5-6 combines with J gene TRBJ2-7; tentative D call: TRBD1 (6 bases). The CDR3 is made up of 13 amino acids. Germline V gene sequence: CDR1 SGHDT, CDR2 YYEEEE. Between the trimmed V and J ends, which lost 8 bases and 2 bases, there was a span of 14 bases. CDR3 loop: CASSPGQTYEQYF. As DNA, the CDR3 is TGTGCCAGTAGTCCCGGACAGACCTACGAGCAGTACTTC. Full variable domain (remainder filled in from reference TRBV5-6 and TRBJ2-7): DAGVTQSPTHLIKTRGQQVTLRCSPKSGHDTVSWYQQALGQGPQFIFQYYEEEERQRGNFPDRFSGHQFPNYSSELNVNALLLGDSALYLCASSPGQTYEQYFGPGTRLTVT.

The chain joins TRBV13 to TRBJ2-3, with D possibly matching TRBD1 (6 bases). CDR1 is PRHDT and CDR2 is FYEKMQ in the germline V gene (reference sequence). V lost 6 bases, J lost 2 bases, and 18 bases lay in between. The CDR3 is 16 amino acids. CDR3 amino acids: CASRRDLDSYTDTQYF. CDR3 in DNA: TGTGCCAGCAGAAGAGACCTGGACAGTTACACAGATACGCAGTATTTT.

This chain connects TRBV18 to TRBJ2-2; 11 nucleotides match TRBD1. The ends lost 0 bases at V and 4 bases at J; junction bases unmatched: 1. The CDR3 loop spans 16 amino acids. The germline gives CDR1 KGHSH, CDR2 LQKENI. CDR3 sequence reads: CASSPPDRGLTGELFF. In DNA, the CDR3 is TGTGCCAGCTCACCACCGGACAGGGGGCTCACCGGGGAGCTGTTTTTT. Together with reference TRBV18 and TRBJ2-2, the CDR3 gives the full variable domain: NAGVMQNPRHLVRRRGQEARLRCSPMKGHSHVYWYRQLPEEGLKFMVYLQKENIIDESGMPKERFSAEFPKEGPSILRIQQVVRGDSAAYFCASSPPDRGLTGELFFGEGSRLTVL.